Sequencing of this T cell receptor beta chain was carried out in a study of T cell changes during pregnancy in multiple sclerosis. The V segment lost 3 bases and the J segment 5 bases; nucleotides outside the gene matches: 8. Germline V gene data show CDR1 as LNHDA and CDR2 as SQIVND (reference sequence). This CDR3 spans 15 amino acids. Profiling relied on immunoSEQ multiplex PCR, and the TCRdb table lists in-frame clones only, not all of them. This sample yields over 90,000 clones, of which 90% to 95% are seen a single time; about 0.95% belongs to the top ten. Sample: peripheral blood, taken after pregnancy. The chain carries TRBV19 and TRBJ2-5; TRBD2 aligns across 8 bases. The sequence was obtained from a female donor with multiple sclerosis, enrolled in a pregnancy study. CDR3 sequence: CASSIEAGVDETQYF. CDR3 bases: TGTGCCAGTAGTATCGAAGCGGGAGTGGATGAGACCCAGTACTTC.